This T cell receptor (beta chain) was identified during a study of blood T cell repertoires in COVID-19. The protocol was immunoSEQ multiplex PCR, while the TCRdb copy is restricted to in-frame clones and leaves out a portion. The data contain 23,000 or so clones, 80% to 95% of them singletons. The CDR3 spans 14 residues. The V and J ends lost 8 bases and 0 bases, in that order; junction bases with no gene match: 5. CDR1 is SGHNT and CDR2 is YENEEA in the germline V gene. The specimen was peripheral blood. This TCR came from a human donor in a cohort sampled during active COVID-19. The chain employs TRBV11-3 and TRBJ2-5; 8 bases agree with TRBD1. The CDR3 DNA sequence: TGTGCCAGCCAGGGGGACAGGTACCAAGAGACCCAGTACTTC. The encoded protein is CASQGDRYQETQYF.